These 31 T cell receptor beta chains share one sample of origin, sequenced in a study of neurological immune-mediated disorders. MiXCR was run by TCRdb on the 5' RACE reads, yielding one entry per CDR3 protein. The top ten hold over 25% of the sample, which has tens of thousands of distinct CDR3 sequences, roughly 15% seen once. The sample consisted of PBMCs. These receptors all stem from a woman in her forties or fifties with HTLV-1-associated myelopathy (HAM/TSP).

This clonotype has ten or more counts. The rearrangement uses TRBV5-1 and TRBJ1-1; D possibly corresponds to TRBD1 (5 bases). The germline V gene has CDR1 SGHRS and CDR2 YFSETQ. V was cut by 1 base and J by 1 base, with 20 bases left in between. This CDR3 has 18 amino acids. The CDR3: CASSLTPPAGQGNTEAFF. DNA for the CDR3: TGCGCCAGCAGCTTGACTCCCCCAGCGGGCCAGGGGAACACTGAAGCTTTCTTT.

This clonotype was seen ten or more times. The chain has TRBV15 and TRBJ2-1; D ambiguous. Germline CDR1 LNHNV, CDR2 YYDKDF (reference sequence). The V gene lost 0 bases and the J gene lost 9 bases, with 9 bases spanning the gap. The length of the CDR3 is 13 residues. In DNA, the CDR3 is TGTGCCACCAGCAGAGATAATGGGCTTGAGCAGTTCTTC. As protein: CATSRDNGLEQFF.

This clonotype was counted ten times or more. Here the CDR3 reads CASSLSWSNQPQHF. The CDR3 DNA is TGTGCCAGCAGCTTATCTTGGAGCAATCAGCCCCAGCATTTT. V and J are TRBV7-9 and TRBJ1-5, with D uncertain. V lost 2 bases to trimming and J lost 1 base, with 6 bases between them. Germline assignment: CDR1 SEHNR and CDR2 FQNEAQ (reference sequence). This CDR3 has 14 amino acids.

Ten or more counts support this clonotype. The rearrangement joins TRBV12-3 or TRBV12-4 to TRBJ2-7, with D hard to call. The V and J ends lost 3 bases and 6 bases respectively, with 12 bases between them. This CDR3 comprises 13 residues. CDR3 DNA sequence: TGTGCCAGCAGTTTTGACTCGATGGCCGAGCAGTACGTC. Encoded protein: CASSFDSMAEQYV.

Ten or more counts support this clonotype. The CDR3 is CSARSGQDNQPQHF. The DNA of the CDR3 is TGCAGTGCTAGGTCGGGGCAGGACAATCAGCCCCAGCATTTT. The chain recombines TRBV20-1 with TRBJ1-5; D might be TRBD1 (5 bases). The CDR3 runs to 14 residues. Trimming removed 3 bases at V and 3 bases at J, with 12 bases between. The germline V gene has CDR1 DFQATT and CDR2 SNEGSKA (reference sequence).

In regard to this clonotype: The germline gene is not matched at one end of the junction; a read error may be the cause. This chain joins TRBV12-3 or TRBV12-4 and TRBJ1-5, with 7 bases identical to TRBD1. The CDR3 loop spans 14 amino acids. CDR3 residues: CASSPAGGNHPQHF. DNA of the CDR3: TGTGCCAGCAGCCCAGCAGGGGGTAATCATCCCCAGCATTTT.

There are many counts of this clonotype. The V gene is TRBV27, the J gene TRBJ1-3; no firm D call. Germline CDR1 is MNHEY and CDR2 is SMNVEV (reference sequence). With 5 bases removed from V and 0 bases from J, the gap between germline ends came to 11 bases. The CDR3 spans 15 residues. CDR3 protein: CASSPDGYSGNTIYF. CDR3 nucleotide sequence: TGTGCCAGCAGTCCGGACGGGTACTCTGGAAACACCATATATTTT.

Judged by abundance, this clonotype is medium-sized. This chain uses TRBV12-3 or TRBV12-4 with TRBJ2-5, with D perhaps being TRBD1 or TRBD2 (5 bases each). The CDR3 is 14 amino acids. V dropped 5 bases and J dropped 2 bases, with 12 bases sitting between them. The CDR3 nucleotides are TGTGCCAGCAGTCTAACGGGACGGCAAGAGACCCAGTACTTC. Its protein product is CASSLTGRQETQYF.

This clonotype was counted many times. The chain recombines TRBV28 with TRBJ1-2; D call uncertain. Germline V lookup: CDR1 MDHEN, CDR2 SYDVKM. The ends were cut back, 2 bases at V and 4 bases at J, with 8 bases in the middle. The length of the CDR3 is 13 residues. CDR3 protein: CASSLPGSYGYTF. The CDR3 DNA reads TGTGCCAGCAGTTTACCGGGCAGCTATGGCTACACCTTC.

The table lists this clonotype with many counts. The genes are TRBV3-1 and TRBJ1-1; TRBD1 matches 8 bases. The V segment lost 4 bases and the J segment 5 bases; nucleotides outside the gene matches: 6. Germline lookup yields CDR1 LGHDT and CDR2 YNNKEL (reference sequence). CDR3 size: 14 residues. CDR3 protein: CASSRTDRATEAFF. CDR3 DNA sequence: TGTGCCAGCAGCCGTACGGACAGGGCGACTGAAGCTTTCTTT. Based on the CDR3 plus reference TRBV3-1 and TRBJ1-1, the full variable domain is DTAVSQTPKYLVTQMGNDKSIKCEQNLGHDTMYWYKQDSKKFLKIMFSYNNKELIINETVPNRFSPKSPDKAHLNLHINSLELGDSAVYFCASSRTDRATEAFFGQGTRLTVV.

In this sample, this clonotype turned up many times. The V gene is TRBV20-1, the J gene TRBJ2-5; D gene unclear. CDR3 size: 11 residues. Per germline, CDR1 DFQATT and CDR2 SNEGSKA (reference sequence). The germline V and J ends were trimmed by 3 bases and 1 base, with 3 bases remaining between them. DNA for the CDR3: TGCAGTGCTAGTTCCCAAGAGACCCAGTACTTC. As protein: CSASSQETQYF.

This clonotype was seen ten or more times. The chain recombines TRBV13 with TRBJ1-2, with a weak D call TRBD1 (5 bases). The ends were cut back, 3 bases at V and 5 bases at J, with 13 bases in the middle. This CDR3 spans 14 amino acids. In germline, CDR1 is PRHDT, CDR2 FYEKMQ (reference sequence). For the CDR3, the DNA is TGTGCCAGCAGCTTCGGCGGACAAAGTTATGGCTACACCTTC. Encoded protein: CASSFGGQSYGYTF.

V is TRBV3-1 and J is TRBJ1-1; 7 bases are a match to TRBD1. Germline V gene lookup returns CDR1 LGHDT and CDR2 YNNKEL (reference sequence). The CDR3 is 14 residues long. Trimming at V came to 6 bases and at J to 5 bases, leaving 9 bases not matched to a gene. In DNA, the CDR3 is TGTGCCAGCAGACATCCTGACAGGGATACTGAAGCTTTCTTT. It is translated as CASRHPDRDTEAFF.

This clonotype was recorded many times. The J gene is TRBJ2-7, the V gene TRBV5-1; D is uncertain. Trimming left V 5 bases short and J 4 bases short, with 13 bases between. Germline CDR1 SGHRS, CDR2 YFSETQ. The CDR3 consists of 13 residues. CDR3 coding DNA: TGCGCCAGCAGGGTATCACCACCTTACGAGCAGTACGTC. Translated: CASRVSPPYEQYV.

This clonotype was seen at least ten times. The chain links TRBV5-1 to TRBJ2-7, with 7 nucleotides matching TRBD2. V trimming: 0 bases; J trimming: 0 bases; junction bases outside the gene matches: 3. Germline V gene lookup returns CDR1 SGHRS and CDR2 YFSETQ. CDR3 length equals 15 residues. The CDR3 bases are TGCGCCAGCAGCTTGGGTACTAGCGACTCCTACGAGCAGTACTTC. This codes for CASSLGTSDSYEQYF.

This clonotype was counted ten times or more. The rearrangement joins TRBV5-5 to TRBJ2-1, with 8 positions matching TRBD1. Germline lookup yields CDR1 SGHKS and CDR2 YYEKEE (reference sequence). V lost 2 bases, J lost 9 bases, and 7 bases stayed unmatched. The CDR3 spans 14 residues. The CDR3 protein is CASSLGQGFREQFF. CDR3 bases: TGTGCCAGCAGCTTAGGACAGGGCTTTCGTGAGCAGTTCTTC.

This clonotype showed up many times. The gene calls are TRBV20-1 and TRBJ2-7, with D perhaps TRBD2 (6 bases). Trimming shortened V by 3 bases and J by 2 bases, and 14 bases separated the two germline ends. CDR3 length: 14 amino acids. Germline lookup yields CDR1 DFQATT and CDR2 SNEGSKA (reference sequence). The CDR3 DNA reads TGCAGTGCTAGGCCTACGGGACTGACCTACGAGCAGTACTTC. It translates to CSARPTGLTYEQYF.

This clonotype was picked up many times. The chain is built from TRBV12-3 or TRBV12-4 and TRBJ2-5, with D possibly matching TRBD1 (5 bases). This CDR3 has 12 residues. Trimming removed 3 bases at V and 5 bases at J, with 7 bases between. The CDR3 is CASSFQGETQYF. The CDR3 region has the DNA TGTGCCAGCAGTTTCCAGGGTGAGACCCAGTACTTC.

In this sample, this clonotype turned up many times. The chain joins TRBV5-1 to TRBJ1-2, with 8 bases fitting TRBD1. With V trimmed by 4 bases and J by 1 base, 9 bases remained unmatched. CDR1 SGHRS and CDR2 YFSETQ come from the germline V gene. The CDR3 extends over 16 amino acids. DNA for the CDR3: TGCGCCAGCAGCCCGGAACAGGGGGAGGATAACTATGGCTACACCTTC. It yields the protein CASSPEQGEDNYGYTF.

In its sample, this clonotype was seen many times. The chain employs TRBV5-1 and TRBJ2-5; no clear D gene. V was clipped by 1 base and J by 5 bases, with 3 bases between them. This CDR3 region has 11 residues. CDR1 is SGHRS, CDR2 YFSETQ, per germline. The CDR3 here is CASSLLETQYF. The CDR3 coding sequence is TGCGCCAGCAGCTTGTTGGAGACCCAGTACTTC. Full variable domain (outside the CDR3, taken from reference TRBV5-1 and TRBJ2-5): KAGVTQTPRYLIKTRGQQVTLSCSPISGHRSVSWYQQTPGQGLQFLFEYFSETQRNKGNFPGRFSGRQFSNSRSEMNVSTLELGDSALYLCASSLLETQYFGPGTRLLVL.

This clonotype was counted at least ten times. V gene TRBV20-1 combines with J gene TRBJ1-1, with D hard to call. Trimming removed 3 bases from V and 0 bases from J, with 20 bases in between. This CDR3 has 17 residues. In germline, CDR1 is DFQATT, CDR2 SNEGSKA (reference sequence). The CDR3 loop is CSASGVAPGSMNTEAFF. In DNA, the CDR3 is TGCAGTGCTAGTGGGGTCGCCCCGGGATCCATGAACACTGAAGCTTTCTTT.

The table lists this clonotype with many counts. The chain carries TRBV24-1 and TRBJ2-2, with TRBD1 identical over 7 bases. The CDR3 runs 17 residues. Germline V gene data show CDR1 as KGHDR and CDR2 as SFDVKD. V lost 3 bases, J lost 1 base, and 7 bases stayed unmatched. CDR3 DNA sequence: TGTGCCACCAGTGATCCGGCCGGGACAGTGAACACCGGGGAGCTGTTTTTT. Translated, it gives CATSDPAGTVNTGELFF.

This clonotype has a count of ten or more. The rearrangement links TRBV5-1 to TRBJ2-7; either TRBD1 or TRBD2 may supply D (5 bases each). This CDR3 spans 11 amino acids. Trimming shortened V by 7 bases and J by 6 bases, and 11 bases separated the two germline ends. CDR1 is SGHRS and CDR2 is YFSETQ in the germline V gene. The CDR3 reads CASSGAVEQYF. In DNA form, the CDR3 reads TGCGCCAGCTCCGGGGCGGTCGAGCAGTACTTC.

This clonotype was seen at least ten times. The gene calls are TRBV30 and TRBJ2-3; 8 bases agree with TRBD2. The CDR3 totals 13 residues. V was pared by 7 bases and J by 0 bases, with 3 bases of the junction left unmatched. From germline, CDR1 is GTSNPN and CDR2 SVGIG (reference sequence). The CDR3 bases are TGTGCCTCGGTAGCGGGGAGCACAGATACGCAGTATTTT. The encoded protein is CASVAGSTDTQYF.

Here the CDR3 reads CATSDLPSGGIDTQYF. The DNA for the CDR3 is TGTGCCACCAGTGATTTGCCTAGCGGGGGGATAGATACGCAGTATTTT. The rearrangement links TRBV24-1 to TRBJ2-3; 11 positions match TRBD2. V shed 0 bases and J 5 bases; nucleotides not matched to a gene: 3. This CDR3 has 16 amino acids. Germline V gene lookup returns CDR1 KGHDR and CDR2 SFDVKD.

In the case of this clonotype: A much larger clone differs by one base, so this may be a read error. The chain has TRBV3-1 and TRBJ1-5; 9 bases match TRBD1. The CDR3 runs to 14 residues. Germline values: CDR1 LGHDT, CDR2 YNNKEL (reference sequence). The CDR3 spells CVSSTGGKNQPQHF. Written as DNA, the CDR3 is TGTGTCAGCAGCACAGGGGGCAAGAATCAGCCCCAGCATTTT.

This clonotype occurred many times. The J gene is TRBJ2-5, the V gene TRBV12-3 or TRBV12-4, with 14 bases matching TRBD2. V was clipped by 6 bases and J by 7 bases; unmatched bases: 4. The CDR3 contains 14 residues. The CDR3 region has the DNA TGTGCCAGCAGCGCGACTAGCGGGGGGGGGACCCAGTACTTC. Its translation is CASSATSGGGTQYF.

In the case of this clonotype: With a much larger clone just one base away, this may be a read error. The rearrangement joins TRBV6-6 to TRBJ1-4; possible D gene TRBD1, 5 bases. In germline, CDR1 is MNHNY, CDR2 SVGAGI (reference sequence). Trimming cost V 11 bases and J 8 bases, with 24 bases left between them. This CDR3 is 15 amino acids long. In nucleotides, the CDR3 is TGTGCCTGCATCCCTCCGGGCGCGGGGGTAGAAAAACTGTTTTTT. Amino acids: CACIPPGAGVEKLFF.

This clonotype was recorded many times. The chain uses TRBV5-1 and TRBJ1-1; no definite D call. V lost 0 bases to trimming and J lost 5 bases, with 8 bases between them. CDR3 length equals 13 residues. Germline assignment: CDR1 SGHRS and CDR2 YFSETQ. CDR3 bases: TGCGCCAGCAGCTTGGACGCCCTTACTGAAGCTTTCTTT. It encodes CASSLDALTEAFF.

This clonotype came up many times. V and J are TRBV20-1 and TRBJ2-7; a possible D gene is TRBD2 (5 bases). V was cut by 4 bases and J by 0 bases, with 19 bases left in between. This CDR3 is 16 amino acids long. CDR1 DFQATT and CDR2 SNEGSKA come from the germline V gene (reference sequence). The CDR3 protein is CSATGLGSRPSYEQYF. The CDR3 DNA reads TGCAGTGCTACGGGTCTAGGGAGTAGACCCTCCTACGAGCAGTACTTC.

The count of this clonotype is one. This chain joins TRBV12-5 and TRBJ2-5; unclear D gene. There are 12 residues in the CDR3. CDR1 and CDR2 from the germline V gene are LGHNT and FRNRAP. V was pared by 1 base and J by 4 bases, with 4 bases between. The CDR3 sequence: CASGLAGETQYF. The CDR3 nucleotides are TGTGCTAGTGGTTTGGCCGGAGAGACCCAGTACTTC.